This T cell receptor (beta chain) was identified during a study of CD8+ T cells in alopecia areata. Findings and limits, study-wide: There were many expanded lesional clones persisting in scalp and blood during tofacitinib. Affected lesional scalp, above all in alopecia totalis/universalis, was more clonal than normal scalp.

The treatment: oral pan-JAK inhibitor, 5-10 mg twice daily. This clone was counted a single time. Its antigen is unknown. RNA extraction and reverse transcription yielded cDNA as sequencing template. The table came from immunoSEQ multiplex PCR; TCRdb's copy has only in-frame clones and leaves some out. This table has about 190,000 clones, approximately 61% appearing once. CDR1 and CDR2 from the germline V gene are GTSNPN and SVGIG (reference sequence). The CDR3 runs to 11 residues. The V gene lost 4 bases and the J gene lost 7 bases, with 5 bases spanning the gap. J is TRBJ1-6 and V is TRBV30; D gene ambiguous. The receptor was derived from a human donor with alopecia areata. The source was CD4+ T cells sorted from blood, collected at week 24, from a patient treated with tofacitinib. The CDR3 loop is CAWTNNSPLHF. For the CDR3, the DNA is TGTGCCTGGACGAACAATTCACCCCTCCACTTT.